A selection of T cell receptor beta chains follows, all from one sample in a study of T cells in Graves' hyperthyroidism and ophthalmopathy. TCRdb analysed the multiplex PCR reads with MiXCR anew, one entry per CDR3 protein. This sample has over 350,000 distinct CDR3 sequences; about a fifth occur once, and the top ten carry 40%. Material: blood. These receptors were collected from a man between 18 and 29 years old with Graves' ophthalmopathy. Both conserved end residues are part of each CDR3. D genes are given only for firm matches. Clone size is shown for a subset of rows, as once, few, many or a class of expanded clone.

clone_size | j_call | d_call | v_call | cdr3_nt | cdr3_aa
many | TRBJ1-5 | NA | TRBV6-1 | TGTGCCAGCACATCTGGGAAGGGGGACCAGCCCCAGCATTTT | CASTSGKGDQPQHF
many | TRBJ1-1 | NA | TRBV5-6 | TGTGCCAGCAGCTTAGGACTGAACCCTGAAGCTTTCTTT | CASSLGLNPEAFF
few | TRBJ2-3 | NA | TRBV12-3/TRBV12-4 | TGTGCCAGCAGTGCGAGCTTTTCTAGCACAGATACGCAGTATTTT | CASSASFSSTDTQYF
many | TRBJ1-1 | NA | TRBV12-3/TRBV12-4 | TGTGCCAGCAGTTTCGCAGGGGCGAACACTGAAGCTTTCTTT | CASSFAGANTEAFF
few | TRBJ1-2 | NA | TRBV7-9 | TGTGCCAGCCGTATGGGGACGCGAGGCTACACCTTC | CASRMGTRGYTF
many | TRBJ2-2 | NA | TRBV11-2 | TGTGCCAGCAGCTTAATTGGTCCGGGACCCGAGTGGACCGGGGAGCTGTTTTTT | CASSLIGPGPEWTGELFF
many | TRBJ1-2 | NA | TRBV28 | TGTGCCAGCAGTTTGACGCCTAGGGATGGCTACACCTTC | CASSLTPRDGYTF
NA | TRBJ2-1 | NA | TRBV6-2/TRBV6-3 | TGTGCCAGCAGCCCCGGGGTGAGATACAATGAGCAGTTCTTC | CASSPGVRYNEQFF
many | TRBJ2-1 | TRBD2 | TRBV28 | TGTGTATCAAGGCGGGGGGGGAGCAATGAGCAGTTCTTC | CVSRRGGSNEQFF
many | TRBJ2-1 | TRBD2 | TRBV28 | TGTGCCAGCAGCCCTGCGCGGGGGGGATACAATGAGCAGTTCTTC | CASSPARGGYNEQFF
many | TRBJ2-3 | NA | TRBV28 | TGTGCCAGCAGTTATAAGGAGGCCCGCCGTACGCAGTATTTT | CASSYKEARRTQYF
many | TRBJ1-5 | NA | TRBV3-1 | TGTGCCAGCAGCCAAGATTCGGTGAGGAGTCAGCCCCAGCATTTT | CASSQDSVRSQPQHF
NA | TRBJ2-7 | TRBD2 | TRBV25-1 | TGTGCCAGCAGTGAATGGGGGGGAACAACCTACGAGCAGTACTTC | CASSEWGGTTYEQYF
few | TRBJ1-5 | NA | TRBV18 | TGTGCCAGCTCACCAGATTGGAAGGGCAATCAGCCCCAGCATTTT | CASSPDWKGNQPQHF
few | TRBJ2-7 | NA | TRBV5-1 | TGCGCCAGCGGCTTGGTGGGGACTCACTACGAGCAGTACTTC | CASGLVGTHYEQYF
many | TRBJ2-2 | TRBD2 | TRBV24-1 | TGTGCCACGAGTGGACTAGCGGGCACCGGGGAGCTGTTTTTT | CATSGLAGTGELFF
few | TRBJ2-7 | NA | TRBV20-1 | TGCAGCCAACAGGGGAAGCGGGGCGGGGGAAACGAGCAGTACTTC | CSQQGKRGGGNEQYF
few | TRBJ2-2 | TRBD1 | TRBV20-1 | TGCAGTGCCCAGACAGGGGGGAACACCGGGGAGCTGTTTTTT | CSAQTGGNTGELFF
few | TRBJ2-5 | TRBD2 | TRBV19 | TGTGCCAGTAGTCTCCGACTAGCGGGTCTCCCTGTGGGACAAGAGACCCAGTACTTC | CASSLRLAGLPVGQETQYF
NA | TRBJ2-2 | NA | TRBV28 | TGTGCCAGCGTAGGTGGGGGGACGTCGAACACCGGGGAGCTGTTTTTT | CASVGGGTSNTGELFF